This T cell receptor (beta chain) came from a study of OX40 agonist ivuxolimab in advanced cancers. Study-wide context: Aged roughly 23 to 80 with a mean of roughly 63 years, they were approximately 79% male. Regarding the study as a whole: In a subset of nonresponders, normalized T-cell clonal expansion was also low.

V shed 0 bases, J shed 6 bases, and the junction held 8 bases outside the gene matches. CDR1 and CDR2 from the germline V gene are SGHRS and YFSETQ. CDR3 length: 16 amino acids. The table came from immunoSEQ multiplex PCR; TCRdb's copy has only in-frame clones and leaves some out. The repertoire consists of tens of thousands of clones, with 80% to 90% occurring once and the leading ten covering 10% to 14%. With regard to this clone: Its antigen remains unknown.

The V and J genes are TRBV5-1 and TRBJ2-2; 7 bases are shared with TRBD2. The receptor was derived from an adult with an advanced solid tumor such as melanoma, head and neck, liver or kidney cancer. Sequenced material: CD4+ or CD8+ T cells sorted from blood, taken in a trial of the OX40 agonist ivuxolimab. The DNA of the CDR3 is TGCGCCAGCAGCTTGGAGGTCGCTCGGGGGGCCGGGGAGCTGTTTTTT. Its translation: CASSLEVARGAGELFF.